This T cell receptor beta chain was captured by sequencing in a study of neurological immune-mediated disorders. This clonotype was recorded at least ten times. Every sequencing run produced over 180 million TCR-beta sequences that came from 15-18 subjects. MiXCR, run by TCRdb on the 5' RACE reads, gives a single entry per CDR3 protein. The repertoire holds under 90,000 distinct CDR3 sequences, with roughly 9% as singletons. The CDR3 consists of 15 residues. CDR1 MGHRA and CDR2 YSYEKL come from the germline V gene. V gave up 0 bases and J gave up 0 bases, with 9 bases separating them. The chain joins TRBV4-1 to TRBJ2-7, with D hard to call. Sequencing was carried out using PBMCs. The clonotype was recovered from a man aged 50 or older in good health. As DNA, the CDR3 is TGCGCCAGCAGCCAAGATAGGGCTAGCTCCTACGAGCAGTACTTC. Amino acids: CASSQDRASSYEQYF.